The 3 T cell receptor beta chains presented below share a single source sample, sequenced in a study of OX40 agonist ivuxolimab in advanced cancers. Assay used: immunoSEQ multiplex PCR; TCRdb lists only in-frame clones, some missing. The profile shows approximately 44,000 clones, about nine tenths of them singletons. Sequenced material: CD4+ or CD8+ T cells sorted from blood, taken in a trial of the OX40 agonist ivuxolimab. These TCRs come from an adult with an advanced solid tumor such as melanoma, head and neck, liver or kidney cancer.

As DNA, the CDR3 is TGTGCCAGCAGTCCAACTGGCCAGCCCCAGCATTTT. Its protein product is CASSPTGQPQHF. The V and J genes are TRBV27 and TRBJ1-5; no clear D. The CDR3 is 12 residues long. Between the trimmed V and J ends, which lost 5 bases and 7 bases, there was a span of 9 bases. Germline CDR1 reads MNHEY; CDR2 reads SMNVEV (reference sequence).

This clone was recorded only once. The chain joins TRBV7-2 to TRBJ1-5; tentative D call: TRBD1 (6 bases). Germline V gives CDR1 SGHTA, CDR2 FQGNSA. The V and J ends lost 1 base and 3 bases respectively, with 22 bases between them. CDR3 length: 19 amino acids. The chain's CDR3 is CASSLVSRLGGPFNQPQHF. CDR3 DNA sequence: TGTGCCAGCAGCTTAGTGAGTCGTTTGGGGGGGCCTTTCAATCAGCCCCAGCATTTT.

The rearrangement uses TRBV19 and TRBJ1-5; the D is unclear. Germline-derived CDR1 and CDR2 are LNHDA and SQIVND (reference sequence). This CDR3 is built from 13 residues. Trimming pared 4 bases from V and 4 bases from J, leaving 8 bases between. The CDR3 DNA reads TGTGCCAGTAGTACGGACCAAAATCAGCCCCAGCATTTT. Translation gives CASSTDQNQPQHF.